This paragraph reports one T cell receptor beta chain. Its target is not known. This sample is drawn from a study of T cells in localized non-small cell lung cancer. The study's findings and limits: A median of about 58 of the top 100 tumor clones appeared in adjacent lung, which was paired and uninvolved. Higher blood T cell density tracked longer overall survival.

The assay was immunoSEQ multiplex PCR, and TCRdb's table has in-frame clones only and misses some. This sample has 65,000 or so clones, with roughly 79% found just once. Trimming removed 7 bases from V and 5 bases from J, with 12 bases in between. The CDR3 covers 12 residues. Germline V lookup: CDR1 SGHDT, CDR2 YYEEEE. The sample consisted of PBMCs, taken before any cancer treatment. This sequence joins TRBV5-6 and TRBJ2-5, with no clear D. The source is a man between 40 and 70 years old with stage II lung adenocarcinoma. Written as DNA, the CDR3 is TGTGCCAGCGGCGATACGAGCGAGACCCAGTACTTC. Residues: CASGDTSETQYF.